Shown below are 8 T cell receptor beta chains from a single sample sequenced in a study of circulating tumor DNA in untreated peripheral T-cell lymphoma. Some clones are missing from TCRdb's copy, which holds only in-frame ones; the method was immunoSEQ multiplex PCR. The sample has 5,000 or so clones; around 70% are singletons. The sequencing sample was made of tumor tissue. The receptors stem from a human donor with peripheral T-cell lymphoma.

The chain has TRBV15 and TRBJ2-7; 7 bases are a match to TRBD2. Germline V CDR1 and CDR2: LNHNV, YYDKDF (reference sequence). The J segment lost 3 bases and the V segment lost 1 base, leaving 3 bases of the junction unmatched. The CDR3 has 14 amino acids. CDR3 nucleotide sequence: TGTGCCACCAGCAGAGTGGGGGGGATCTACGAGCAGTACTTC. Amino acid sequence: CATSRVGGIYEQYF. Filled out from reference TRBV15 and TRBJ2-7, the complete variable domain reads DAMVIQNPRYQVTQFGKPVTLSCSQTLNHNVMYWYQQKSSQAPKLLFHYYDKDFNNEADTPDNFQSRRPNTSFCFLDIRSPGLGDTAMYLCATSRVGGIYEQYFGPGTRLTVT.

The chain couples TRBV19 to TRBJ2-3; D possibly corresponds to TRBD2 (5 bases). Trimming stripped 6 bases from V and 2 bases from J, with 12 bases between. Germline CDR1 and CDR2: LNHDA and SQIVND (reference sequence). This CDR3 has 14 amino acids. CDR3 in DNA: TGTGCCAGTAGCGAGGGCGCTTACACAGATACGCAGTATTTT. Amino acid sequence: CASSEGAYTDTQYF.

The genes are TRBV11-3 and TRBJ2-7; 11 bases match TRBD2. V shed 4 bases, J shed 0 bases, and the junction held 5 bases outside the gene matches. This CDR3 contains 16 residues. Germline V CDR1 and CDR2: SGHNT, YENEEA. As DNA, the CDR3 is TGTGCCAGCAGCTCACCTAGCGGGAGGCTCTCCTACGAGCAGTACTTC. It specifies CASSSPSGRLSYEQYF.

The V gene is TRBV6-7, the J gene TRBJ2-7; D not certain. TRBV6-7 is an ORF; its function is uncertain. This CDR3 comprises 11 residues. V was shortened by 9 bases and J by 5 bases, with 11 bases between the two germline ends. Here the CDR3 DNA reads TGTGCCAGTAACTGGGGTAACGAGCAGTACTTC. This gives the protein CASNWGNEQYF.

This chain joins TRBV19 and TRBJ2-1, with D perhaps being TRBD1 or TRBD2 (5 bases each). Deletions cut 7 bases from V and 9 bases from J, with 16 bases between. This CDR3 is 13 amino acids long. Germline CDR1 and CDR2: LNHDA and SQIVND (reference sequence). DNA of the CDR3: TGTGCCAGTACCTTAGGTGGGGGATTTGAGCAGTTCTTC. This sequence encodes CASTLGGGFEQFF.

The chain is built from TRBV18 and TRBJ1-1; the D is unclear. Trimming removed 3 bases at V and 4 bases at J, with 12 bases between. The CDR3 is 14 amino acids. CDR1 and CDR2 from the germline V gene are KGHSH and LQKENI. CDR3 amino acids: CASSPGGRRTEAFF. In DNA, the CDR3 is TGTGCCAGCTCACCGGGAGGGAGGCGCACTGAAGCTTTCTTT.

CDR3 in amino acids: CASSILRFYGYTF. CDR3 DNA: TGTGCCAGTAGTATTCTCAGATTCTATGGCTACACCTTC. This chain connects TRBV19 to TRBJ1-2; D not resolved. Germline V gene sequence: CDR1 LNHDA, CDR2 SQIVND (reference sequence). Trimming removed 3 bases from V and 4 bases from J, with 9 bases in between. This CDR3 has 13 amino acids.

The J gene is TRBJ2-7, the V gene TRBV28; D is possibly TRBD2 (5 bases). The CDR3 extends over 15 amino acids. The germline V gene has CDR1 MDHEN and CDR2 SYDVKM. The V gene lost 5 bases and the J gene lost 2 bases, with 16 bases spanning the gap. CDR3 bases: TGTGCCAGCAGTGCGGGTCATTTCGGGGCCTACGAGCAGTACTTC. Its protein is CASSAGHFGAYEQYF.